Shown below are 27 T cell receptor beta chains from a single sample sequenced in a study of human T cells and chemical hapten exposure. Time point specified: patch test 2, 6 weeks after DPC sensitization. Documented treatment: therapeutic diphenylcyclopropenone sensitization with weekly scalp DPC. TCRdb analysed the RACE reads with MiXCR anew, one entry per CDR3 protein. In the table there are tens of thousands of distinct CDR3 sequences, more than 9% of which are singletons. Sequenced material: whole blood, taken in connection with sensitization to the hapten diphenylcyclopropenone (DPC). Source of these receptors: a woman in her forties or fifties with alopecia areata. Some clones in this sample may be carry-over from other donors' samples.

In its sample, this clonotype was seen a few times. This chain links TRBV6-1 with TRBJ1-5; D is ambiguous. Germline assignment: CDR1 MNHNS and CDR2 SASEGT. The germline V and J ends were trimmed by 11 bases and 3 bases, with 14 bases remaining between them. This CDR3 comprises 13 residues. In nucleotides, the CDR3 is TGTGCCGGCTCACCGTTCCCCAATCAGCCCCAGCATTTT. Amino acid sequence: CAGSPFPNQPQHF.

The sample holds many counts of this clonotype. V is TRBV10-2 and J is TRBJ2-5, with D uncertain. CDR3 length: 11 residues. V was trimmed by 6 bases and J by 0 bases, leaving 2 bases between them. Germline CDR1 WSHSY, CDR2 SAAADI. The CDR3, as DNA: TGCGCCAGCAGCTACCAAGAGACCCAGTACTTC. It translates to CASSYQETQYF.

This clonotype was seen a few times. The chain carries TRBV6-5 and TRBJ1-1; D call uncertain. Per the germline V gene, CDR1 is MNHEY and CDR2 is SVGAGI. With 6 bases removed from V and 1 base from J, the gap between germline ends came to 9 bases. The CDR3 has 13 residues. CDR3 nucleotide sequence: TGTGCCAGCAGGGCGGGAACGAACACTGAAGCTTTCTTT. This sequence encodes CASRAGTNTEAFF.

Comment on this clonotype: A read error may account for a junction end that differs from germline. The rearrangement joins TRBV7-7 to TRBJ2-3, with D possibly being TRBD2 (6 bases). This CDR3 has 14 residues. Per the germline V gene, CDR1 is SSHAT and CDR2 is FNYEAQ (reference sequence). In nucleotides, the CDR3 is TGTGCTAGCAGCTTAAGCGGGAGCACAGATACGCAGTATTTT. Its protein is CASSLSGSTDTQYF.

This clonotype occurred a few times. The chain couples TRBV7-9 to TRBJ2-3; 7 bases agree with TRBD1. The CDR3 covers 14 residues. With 5 bases clipped from V and 4 bases from J, the junction kept 6 bases outside the gene matches. Germline assignment: CDR1 SEHNR and CDR2 FQNEAQ (reference sequence). The CDR3 protein is CASSHRQGADTQYF. The CDR3 region has the DNA TGTGCCAGCAGCCACCGACAGGGTGCAGATACGCAGTATTTT.

The chain is built from TRBV20-1 and TRBJ1-1; no definite D call. The CDR3 contains 13 residues. From germline, CDR1 is DFQATT and CDR2 SNEGSKA (reference sequence). The ends were cut back, 0 bases at V and 1 base at J, with 6 bases in the middle. CDR3 loop: CSARDSGNTEAFF. CDR3 in DNA: TGCAGTGCTAGAGATTCCGGGAACACTGAAGCTTTCTTT.

The sample holds a few counts of this clonotype. The chain is built from TRBV5-1 and TRBJ2-1; D unclear. Trimming took off 0 bases at V and 2 bases at J, with 9 bases between the two ends. Germline values: CDR1 SGHRS, CDR2 YFSETQ. The CDR3 extends over 15 amino acids. The CDR3 here is CASSLVAATYNEQFF. In nucleotides, the CDR3 is TGCGCCAGCAGCTTGGTGGCAGCAACCTACAATGAGCAGTTCTTC.

The chain links TRBV29-1 to TRBJ1-2; D is unclear. The CDR3 length is 11 residues. In germline, CDR1 is SQVTM, CDR2 ANQGSEA. The germline V and J ends were trimmed by 4 bases and 1 base, with 4 bases remaining between them. This CDR3 reads CSVVYNYGYTF. The CDR3 region has the DNA TGCAGCGTTGTTTATAACTATGGCTACACCTTC.

V is TRBV29-1 and J is TRBJ2-3, with D perhaps being TRBD1 or TRBD2 (5 bases each). This CDR3 spans 13 amino acids. CDR1 SQVTM and CDR2 ANQGSEA come from the germline V gene. Trimming took off 7 bases at V and 4 bases at J, with 15 bases between the two ends. The CDR3 bases are TGCAGCGGACTCTCTGGGACGGCAGATACGCAGTATTTT. Translated: CSGLSGTADTQYF.

This clonotype was counted ten times or more. The V gene is TRBV11-2, the J gene TRBJ2-7, with a tentative D call TRBD2 (6 bases). The CDR3 loop spans 12 amino acids. The V and J ends lost 5 bases and 3 bases respectively, with 8 bases between them. Germline loops: CDR1 SGHAT, CDR2 FQNNGV. The CDR3 DNA reads as TGTGCCAGCAGCCTGACTAGCTACGAGCAGTACTTC. It yields the protein CASSLTSYEQYF.

This clonotype was counted only a few times. V gene TRBV12-3 or TRBV12-4 combines with J gene TRBJ2-7, with 7 bases fitting TRBD1. The CDR3 has 14 residues. Losses at the gene ends were 3 bases for V and 2 bases for J; bases not matched to a gene: 4. The CDR3 DNA reads as TGTGCCAGCAGTTTCAGACAGGGCACCTACGAGCAGTACTTC. Translating gives CASSFRQGTYEQYF.

The sample holds a few counts of this clonotype. The V call is TRBV21-1, the J call TRBJ1-5; the table assigns TRBD1, which was not confirmed against the DNA. TRBV21-1 constitutes a pseudogene. This CDR3 is built from 21 residues. The CDR3 nucleotides read TGTGCCAGCAGCCCAGAAAAGAGGGGACAGGAGACCTTTTATAGCAATCAGCCCCAGCATTTT. Protein: CASSPEKRGQETFYSNQPQHF.

This clonotype was detected many times. The V call is TRBV12-3 or TRBV12-4, the J call TRBJ1-5, with D unresolved. This CDR3 has 13 amino acids. The V and J ends lost 3 bases and 4 bases respectively, with 7 bases between them. For the CDR3, the DNA is TGTGCCAGCAGTTTTCAGGAGAATCAGCCCCAGCATTTT. It translates to CASSFQENQPQHF.

This clonotype was detected many times. The V gene is TRBV7-9, the J gene TRBJ2-2; 7 nucleotides align to TRBD2. The ends lost 3 bases at V and 6 bases at J; junction bases unmatched: 16. There are 18 residues in the CDR3. Germline-derived CDR1 and CDR2 are SEHNR and FQNEAQ (reference sequence). The CDR3 region is CASSFPPPPAGLPGELFF. CDR3 nucleotide sequence: TGTGCCAGCAGCTTCCCCCCCCCACCAGCGGGGCTACCCGGGGAGCTGTTTTTT.

In its sample, this clonotype was seen many times. The CDR3 DNA reads TGTGCCAGCAGCTTAGGCGTTGGTCAGGAAGCTTTCTTT. As protein: CASSLGVGQEAFF. The chain carries TRBV7-8 and TRBJ1-1; D gene ambiguous. Trimming removed 1 base at V and 8 bases at J, with 11 bases between. The CDR3 is 13 amino acids. CDR1 and CDR2 from the germline V gene are SGHVS and FQNEAQ.

V gene TRBV4-2 combines with J gene TRBJ1-1; D gene ambiguous. The ends were cut back, 1 base at V and 2 bases at J, with 5 bases in the middle. Germline V gives CDR1 LGHNA, CDR2 YNFKEQ. The CDR3 runs to 13 residues. The CDR3, as DNA: TGTGCCAGCAGCCAAGTCGGTAACACTGAAGCTTTCTTT. This gives the protein CASSQVGNTEAFF.

The CDR3 loop is CASSGGENTEAFF. The CDR3 DNA reads as TGTGCCAGCTCAGGGGGCGAGAACACTGAAGCTTTCTTT. The chain combines TRBV18 with TRBJ1-1; tentatively, D is TRBD1 (6 bases). The CDR3 sequence is 13 residues long. In germline, CDR1 is KGHSH, CDR2 LQKENI. V dropped 5 bases and J dropped 1 base, with 8 bases sitting between them.

The V gene is TRBV4-1, the J gene TRBJ1-2; D unresolved. Germline V lookup: CDR1 MGHRA, CDR2 YSYEKL. V lost 4 bases and J lost 0, with 12 bases in between. The CDR3 sequence is 15 residues long. CDR3: CASSPTTVTNYGYTF. DNA for the CDR3: TGCGCCAGCAGCCCAACTACGGTGACTAACTATGGCTACACCTTC.

Many counts were recorded for this clonotype. The chain uses TRBV29-1 and TRBJ1-1, with D possibly matching TRBD1 (5 bases). From germline, CDR1 is SQVTM and CDR2 ANQGSEA. The CDR3 covers 15 residues. The V end was cut by 1 base, the J end by 8 bases, with 20 bases between. DNA for the CDR3: TGCAGCGTTGAAGGATTTAAGGGGTTGGGAGGAGAAGCTTTCTTT. Residues: CSVEGFKGLGGEAFF.

This clonotype was seen a few times. The CDR3: CASDGAYEQYF. The CDR3 coding sequence is TGTGCCAGCGACGGGGCCTACGAGCAGTACTTC. The chain employs TRBV7-9 and TRBJ2-7, with D perhaps matching TRBD2 (5 bases). The germline V and J ends were trimmed by 8 bases and 2 bases, with 7 bases remaining between them. The germline V gene has CDR1 SEHNR and CDR2 FQNEAQ (reference sequence). This CDR3 spans 11 amino acids. Full variable domain (rest looked up from reference TRBV7-9 and TRBJ2-7): DTGVSQNPRHKITKRGQNVTFRCDPISEHNRLYWYRQTLGQGPEFLTYFQNEAQLEKSRLLSDRFSAERPKGSFSTLEIQRTEQGDSAMYLCASDGAYEQYFGPGTRLTVT.

This clonotype was observed at least ten times. The chain joins TRBV10-2 to TRBJ1-5; weak D call: TRBD1 (5 bases). The CDR3 runs 13 residues. Germline CDR1 reads WSHSY; CDR2 reads SAAADI. Trimming pared 4 bases from V and 4 bases from J, leaving 8 bases between. CDR3 DNA sequence: TGCGCCAGCAGTGGGGGCGGTAATCAGCCCCAGCATTTT. This gives the protein CASSGGGNQPQHF.

Only a few counts were recorded for this clonotype. The V and J genes are TRBV7-9 and TRBJ2-3, with unresolved D. The CDR3 consists of 14 residues. Trimming shortened V by 1 base and J by 2 bases, and 7 bases separated the two germline ends. Germline assignment: CDR1 SEHNR and CDR2 FQNEAQ (reference sequence). The CDR3 DNA is TGTGCCAGCAGCTTAGTGCCATTCACAGATACGCAGTATTTT. Amino acid sequence: CASSLVPFTDTQYF. The whole variable domain, filled in from reference TRBV7-9 and TRBJ2-3, reads DTGVSQNPRHKITKRGQNVTFRCDPISEHNRLYWYRQTLGQGPEFLTYFQNEAQLEKSRLLSDRFSAERPKGSFSTLEIQRTEQGDSAMYLCASSLVPFTDTQYFGPGTRLTVL.

The J gene is TRBJ1-4, the V gene TRBV5-6; D uncertain. V was trimmed by 0 bases and J by 10 bases, leaving 7 bases between them. Germline CDR1 SGHDT, CDR2 YYEEEE. The CDR3 extends over 12 amino acids. The CDR3 bases are TGTGCCAGCAGCTTGGGGGAGGGAAAACTGTTTTTT. It codes for CASSLGEGKLFF.

This clonotype came up many times. The chain carries TRBV7-9 and TRBJ2-2; 7 bases match TRBD1. The CDR3 is 15 residues long. Per germline, CDR1 SEHNR and CDR2 FQNEAQ (reference sequence). V shed 3 bases and J 2 bases; nucleotides not matched to a gene: 3. This chain's CDR3 is CASSLTGSNTGELFF. CDR3 sequence (DNA): TGTGCCAGCAGCTTGACAGGGTCCAACACCGGGGAGCTGTTTTTT.

V and J are TRBV11-2 and TRBJ2-3; 7 bases are a match to TRBD2. Germline V CDR1 and CDR2: SGHAT, FQNNGV. Trimming cost V 1 base and J 3 bases; bases outside gene matches: 4. The CDR3 totals 15 residues. The chain's CDR3 is CASSLVLARTDTQYF. For the CDR3, the DNA is TGTGCCAGCAGCTTAGTACTAGCGAGGACAGATACGCAGTATTTT.

This clonotype was detected ten times or more. V gene TRBV2 combines with J gene TRBJ1-6; D is perhaps TRBD1 (6 bases). Trimming shortened V by 11 bases and J by 7 bases, and 18 bases separated the two germline ends. Germline V gives CDR1 SNHLY, CDR2 FYNNEI. The CDR3 length is 14 residues. The CDR3 loop reads CAGRGARGNSPLHF. CDR3 sequence (DNA): TGTGCCGGTCGGGGGGCTCGTGGGAATTCACCCCTCCACTTT.

This clonotype has a count of ten or more. The rearrangement uses TRBV29-1 and TRBJ1-1; D uncertain. V was pared by 0 bases and J by 4 bases, with 6 bases between. The germline V gene has CDR1 SQVTM and CDR2 ANQGSEA. This CDR3 is 12 amino acids long. The CDR3 sequence is CSVEDPRTEAFF. CDR3 nucleotides: TGCAGCGTTGAAGATCCACGCACTGAAGCTTTCTTT. The full variable domain, its missing parts supplied by reference TRBV29-1 and TRBJ1-1, is SAVISQKPSRDICQRGTSLTIQCQVDSQVTMMFWYRQQPGQSLTLIATANQGSEATYESGFVIDKFPISRPNLTFSTLTVSNMSPEDSSIYLCSVEDPRTEAFFGQGTRLTVV.